The clone carrying this T cell receptor beta chain has at least ten counts. The antigen is unknown. This specimen comes from a study of T cells in Graves' hyperthyroidism and ophthalmopathy. Study conclusions and caveats: Also found in blood were most expanded thyroid clonotypes above 0.001.

An absence of ophthalmopathy progression within 18 months meant stable Graves' hyperthyroidism. Patients were excluded for uncontrolled infection, other autoimmune disease, pregnancy or lactation. Each diagnosis was grounded in clinical symptoms, serum thyroxine and TRAb, thyroid ultrasound, and orbital computed tomography. RNA transcripts were the template for amplifying TCR beta CDR3 regions. The HTBI primer set drove a first-round RT-PCR of the TCR CDR3. MiXCR was run by TCRdb on the multiplex PCR reads, yielding one entry per CDR3 protein. The sample lists hundreds of thousands of distinct CDR3 sequences, 14% occurring once. Sequencing was done on a sample of blood. This clonotype was sampled from a woman under 30 with Graves' hyperthyroidism.

CDR3 amino acids: CASSWDNQYNEQFF. In DNA form, the CDR3 reads TGTGCCAGCAGCTGGGACAACCAATACAATGAGCAGTTCTTC. This chain connects TRBV11-3 to TRBJ2-1; perhaps TRBD1 as D (6 bases). V was trimmed by 4 bases and J by 4 bases, leaving 11 bases between them. This CDR3 region has 14 residues. Looked up from germline, CDR1 is SGHNT and CDR2 is YENEEA.